Sequencing of this TCR beta chain was carried out in a study of Ad26.COV2.S vaccination and SARS-CoV-2 variants. Overall study results and limits: Vaccine and placebo recipients had similar non-spike TCR breadth.

In regard to this clone: What it binds is not known.

Sequenced by immunoSEQ multiplex PCR; TCRdb stores in-frame clones only, minus some. The table includes about 400,000 clones, about nine tenths detected once. Germline-derived CDR1 and CDR2 are SEHNR and FQNEAQ (reference sequence). The CDR3 runs 12 residues. V lost 4 bases, J lost 1 base, and 5 bases lay in between. The treatment: 19 received Ad26.COV2.S at low or high dose, single or two shots; about 5 received placebo; per-sample allocation not given. Vaccine and placebo recipients were sampled on day 63 after the first injection. V is TRBV7-9 and J is TRBJ2-7; the D is unclear. Sequenced here: peripheral blood, sampled in a trial of Ad26.COV2.S vaccine versus placebo. The TCR comes from a person aged 18-65 years who received the Ad26.COV2.S COVID-19 vaccine or a placebo. This CDR3 is CASSSNSYEQYF. The CDR3 DNA reads as TGTGCCAGCAGCTCCAATTCCTACGAGCAGTACTTC. Full variable domain (outside the CDR3, taken from reference TRBV7-9 and TRBJ2-7): DTGVSQNPRHKITKRGQNVTFRCDPISEHNRLYWYRQTLGQGPEFLTYFQNEAQLEKSRLLSDRFSAERPKGSFSTLEIQRTEQGDSAMYLCASSSNSYEQYFGPGTRLTVT.